This is a list of T cell receptor beta chains from one sample in a study of CD8+ T cells in alopecia areata. TCRdb keeps only in-frame clones here, not all; method: immunoSEQ multiplex PCR. The sample includes 130,000 to 150,000 clones, approximately 49% of them seen just once. The sequencing used CD4+ T cells sorted from blood, collected at week 0. Receptors originate from a human donor with alopecia areata. CDR3s include the opening cysteine and the closing phenylalanine or tryptophan. A D gene is named only where the DNA matches it firmly. Expanded clones get a size class; other rows say once, few or many, or leave the size out.

.	TRBJ2-1	.	TRBV7-9	CASSLAPSYNEQFF	TGTGCCAGCAGCTTAGCGCCCTCCTACAATGAGCAGTTCTTC
.	TRBJ1-5	.	TRBV30	CAWSVNGNQPQHF	TGTGCCTGGAGTGTAAACGGCAATCAGCCCCAGCATTTT
few	TRBJ2-5	.	TRBV2	CASSSLVIQETQYF	TGTGCCAGCAGTTCTTTGGTCATCCAAGAGACCCAGTACTTC
.	TRBJ2-5	TRBD2	TRBV30	CAWSDLAGVAETQYF	TGTGCCTGGAGTGACTTGGCGGGAGTGGCAGAGACCCAGTACTTC
.	TRBJ1-5	.	TRBV28	CASSWTARSQPQHF	TGTGCCAGCAGTTGGACAGCCCGTAGTCAGCCCCAGCATTTT
.	TRBJ2-5	.	TRBV5-1	CASSAGRSWETQYF	TGCGCCAGCAGCGCTGGACGTTCATGGGAGACCCAGTACTTC
few	TRBJ1-5	TRBD1	TRBV28	CASSPGGQPRQPQHF	TGTGCCAGCAGCCCCGGGGGACAGCCGCGTCAGCCCCAGCATTTT
.	TRBJ2-7	TRBD1	TRBV7-8	CASSILRDRGGEQYF	TGTGCCAGCAGCATCCTCCGGGACAGGGGAGGTGAGCAGTACTTC
few	TRBJ1-1	TRBD1	TRBV30	CAWRRDRTSGEAFF	TGTGCCTGGAGACGGGACAGAACTTCGGGGGAAGCTTTCTTT
.	TRBJ1-2	.	TRBV27	CASSFRAGYGYTF	TGTGCCAGCAGTTTTAGGGCAGGCTATGGCTACACCTTC
.	TRBJ1-5	.	TRBV30	CAWSVQGDQPQHF	TGTGCCTGGAGTGTACAGGGTGATCAGCCCCAGCATTTT
few	TRBJ2-3	.	TRBV7-9	CASSGGTDTQYF	TGTGCCTCAAGCGGCGGCACAGATACGCAGTATTTT
.	TRBJ2-3	.	TRBV11-2	CASSTDSDTQYF	TGTGCCAGCAGCACGGACAGTGATACGCAGTATTTT
.	TRBJ1-1	TRBD1	TRBV19	CASSIRGTGRSGNTEAFF	TGTGCCAGTAGTATTCGGGGGACAGGGAGGTCCGGGAACACTGAAGCTTTCTTT
many	TRBJ1-4	.	TRBV28	CASSPREEKLFF	TGTGCCAGCAGTCCCCGTGAGGAAAAACTGTTTTTT
many	TRBJ2-1	.	TRBV11-1	CASSLISGVRNEQFF	TGTGCCAGCAGCTTAATTTCGGGAGTCAGGAATGAGCAGTTCTTC
few	TRBJ2-1	.	TRBV20-1	CSATTNEQFF	TGCAGTGCCACCACAAATGAGCAGTTCTTC
.	TRBJ1-5	.	TRBV28	CASKLGGASNQPQHF	TGTGCCAGCAAGTTGGGGGGGGCTAGCAATCAGCCCCAGCATTTT
.	TRBJ2-5	TRBD2	TRBV4-1	CASSLSGSSKETQYF	TGCGCCAGCAGCCTTAGCGGGAGTAGTAAAGAGACCCAGTACTTC
few	TRBJ2-7	TRBD2	TRBV28	CASGTSGRLGSYEQYF	TGTGCCAGTGGGACTAGCGGGAGGCTGGGCTCCTACGAGCAGTACTTC
.	TRBJ2-3	.	TRBV11-2	CASLLGGRVTDTQYF	TGTGCCAGCCTACTTGGTGGGAGAGTGACAGATACGCAGTATTTT
.	TRBJ1-3	TRBD1	TRBV29-1	CSATGGDTIYF	TGCAGCGCCACAGGGGGCGACACCATATATTTT
few	TRBJ2-7	TRBD1	TRBV29-1	CSVEKNRGNEQYF	TGCAGCGTTGAAAAAAACAGGGGAAACGAGCAGTACTTC
once	TRBJ1-4	.	TRBV9	CASSPELGVGEKLFF	TGTGCCAGCAGCCCCGAGCTAGGGGTTGGGGAAAAACTGTTTTTT
.	TRBJ1-4	.	TRBV21-1	CASSRKWGLGFEKLFF	TGTGCCAGCAGCAGAAAATGGGGGCTCGGGTTTGAAAAACTGTTTTTT
.	TRBJ2-1	TRBD2	TRBV5-4	CASSLGSSGGRLLEQFF	TGTGCCAGCAGCTTGGGGTCTAGCGGAGGGAGGCTACTTGAGCAGTTCTTC
.	TRBJ2-1	.	TRBV7-8	CASSSRVGEQFF	TGTGCCAGCAGCTCCCGGGTGGGTGAGCAGTTCTTC
.	TRBJ2-3	.	TRBV29-1	CSATGITSTDTQYF	TGCAGCGCTACGGGTATCACTAGCACAGATACGCAGTATTTT
once	TRBJ1-4	.	TRBV7-9	CASSAEQGREKLFF	TGTGCCAGCAGCGCCGAACAGGGACGGGAAAAACTGTTTTTT
.	TRBJ1-1	.	TRBV14	CASSLNFGNTEAFF	TGTGCCAGCAGCCTAAACTTTGGGAACACTGAAGCTTTCTTT
.	TRBJ1-5	.	TRBV30	CAWSKARYQPQHF	TGTGCCTGGAGTAAGGCAAGGTACCAGCCCCAGCATTTT
.	TRBJ2-1	.	TRBV6-1	CASTGGGFQRNEQFF	TGTGCCAGCACCGGAGGTGGTTTCCAGCGCAATGAGCAGTTCTTC